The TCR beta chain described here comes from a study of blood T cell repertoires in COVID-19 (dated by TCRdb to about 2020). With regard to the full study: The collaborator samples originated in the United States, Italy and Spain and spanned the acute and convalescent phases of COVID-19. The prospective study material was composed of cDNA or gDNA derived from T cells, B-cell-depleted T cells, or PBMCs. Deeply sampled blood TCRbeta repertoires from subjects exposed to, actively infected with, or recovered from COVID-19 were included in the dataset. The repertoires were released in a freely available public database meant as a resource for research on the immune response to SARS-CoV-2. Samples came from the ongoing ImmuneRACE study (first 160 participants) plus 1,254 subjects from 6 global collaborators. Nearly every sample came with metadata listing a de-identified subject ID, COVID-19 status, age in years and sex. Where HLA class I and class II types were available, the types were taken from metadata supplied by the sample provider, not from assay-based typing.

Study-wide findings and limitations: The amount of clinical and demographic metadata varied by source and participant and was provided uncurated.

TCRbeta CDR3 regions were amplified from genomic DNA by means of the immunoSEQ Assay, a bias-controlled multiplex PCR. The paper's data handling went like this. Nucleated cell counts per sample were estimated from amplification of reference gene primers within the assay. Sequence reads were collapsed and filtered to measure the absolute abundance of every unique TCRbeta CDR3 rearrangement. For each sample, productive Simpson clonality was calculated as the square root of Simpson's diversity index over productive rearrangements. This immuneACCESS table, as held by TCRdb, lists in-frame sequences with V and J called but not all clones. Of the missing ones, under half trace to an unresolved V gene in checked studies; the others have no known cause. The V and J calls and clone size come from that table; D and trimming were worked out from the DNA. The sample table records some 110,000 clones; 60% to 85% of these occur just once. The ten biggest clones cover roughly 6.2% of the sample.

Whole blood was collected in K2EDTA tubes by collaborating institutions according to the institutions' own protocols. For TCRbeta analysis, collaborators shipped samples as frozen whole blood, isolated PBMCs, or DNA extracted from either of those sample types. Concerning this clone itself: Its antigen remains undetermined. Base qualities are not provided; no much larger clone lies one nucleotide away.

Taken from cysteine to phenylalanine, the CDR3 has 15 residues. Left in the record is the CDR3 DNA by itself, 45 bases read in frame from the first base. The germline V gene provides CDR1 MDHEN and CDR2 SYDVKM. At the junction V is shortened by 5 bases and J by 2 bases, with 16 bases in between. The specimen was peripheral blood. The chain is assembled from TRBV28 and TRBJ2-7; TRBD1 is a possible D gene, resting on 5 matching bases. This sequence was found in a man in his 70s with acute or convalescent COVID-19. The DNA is TGTGCCAGCAGTCCGTGGACACGGATCCCCTACGAGCAGTACTTC. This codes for CASSPWTRIPYEQYF.